What follows describes a single T cell receptor beta chain. The sample originates from a study of blood T cell repertoires in COVID-19. CDR3 length equals 18 residues. Germline V gives CDR1 MNHEY, CDR2 SVGEGT. V lost 2 bases and J lost 3; bases outside the gene matches: 15. Measured with immunoSEQ multiplex PCR; TCRdb has only the in-frame clones, and not every one. The sample records some 96,000 clones, 86% being singletons. This chain joins TRBV6-2 or TRBV6-3 and TRBJ2-7; 8 positions match TRBD1. Sequenced material: peripheral blood. The clonotype was recovered from a man aged 80 or over with acute or convalescent COVID-19. In DNA form, the CDR3 reads TGTGCCAGCAGTTACGGTGTCTCGAGGACAGGGAACTACTACGAGCAGTACTTC. Translated, it gives CASSYGVSRTGNYYEQYF.